This entry lists 30 T cell receptor beta chains sequenced from one sample in a study of human T cells and chemical hapten exposure. The time point denotes: pre-sensitization, week 0. Sample treatment: therapeutic diphenylcyclopropenone sensitization with weekly scalp DPC. One entry per CDR3 protein, called by TCRdb with MiXCR from the RACE reads. The sample lists roughly 380,000 distinct CDR3 sequences, 5% to 6.5% occurring once. Material: whole blood, obtained in connection with sensitization to the hapten diphenylcyclopropenone (DPC). These receptors all stem from a woman aged 45-60 years with alopecia areata. Some clones in this sample may be carry-over from other donors' samples.

At least ten counts were recorded for this clonotype. The rearrangement links TRBV27 to TRBJ2-5; no firm D call. Germline CDR1 is MNHEY and CDR2 is SMNVEV (reference sequence). Trimming removed 5 bases from V and 1 base from J, with 11 bases in between. The CDR3 extends over 14 amino acids. The CDR3 nucleotides are TGTGCCAGCAGTCCCCGACTTTTCCAAGAGACCCAGTACTTC. Protein sequence: CASSPRLFQETQYF.

The sample holds a few counts of this clonotype. The V gene is TRBV4-2, the J gene TRBJ2-7, with D possibly being TRBD2 (5 bases). In germline, CDR1 is LGHNA, CDR2 YNFKEQ. The CDR3 spans 15 residues. V was cut by 0 bases and J by 2 bases, with 11 bases left in between. Here the CDR3 DNA reads TGTGCCAGCAGCCAAGATGCCAGCGGTGCCTACGAGCAGTACTTC. Its protein product is CASSQDASGAYEQYF.

This rearrangement joins TRBV12-3 or TRBV12-4 to TRBJ1-1; D possibly corresponds to TRBD1 (6 bases). The CDR3 is 15 amino acids. Trimming pared 0 bases from V and 4 bases from J, leaving 12 bases between. This CDR3 is CASSLAGAGSTEAFF. The CDR3 DNA follows: TGTGCCAGCAGTTTAGCGGGGGCCGGGAGCACTGAAGCTTTCTTT.

The V gene is TRBV6-5, the J gene TRBJ1-2; TRBD1 matches 9 bases. J lost 6 bases, V lost 10 bases, and 3 bases had no gene match. CDR1 MNHEY and CDR2 SVGAGI come from the germline V gene. CDR3 length equals 11 residues. CDR3 amino acids: CATTGGDGYTF. In DNA form, the CDR3 reads TGTGCCACTACAGGGGGCGATGGCTACACCTTC.

This clonotype was picked up many times. The genes are TRBV13 and TRBJ1-6; D ambiguous. Per germline, CDR1 PRHDT and CDR2 FYEKMQ (reference sequence). Deletions cut 4 bases from V and 6 bases from J, with 10 bases between. This CDR3 has 14 residues. This chain's CDR3 is CASSWVRINSPLHF. As DNA, the CDR3 is TGTGCCAGCAGCTGGGTTCGAATTAATTCACCCCTCCACTTT.

This clonotype was detected a few times. DNA of the CDR3: TGTGCCAGCAGGATGACAGGGGATAATTCACCCCTCCACTTT. It specifies CASRMTGDNSPLHF. This rearrangement joins TRBV12-3 or TRBV12-4 to TRBJ1-6; 8 bases are shared with TRBD1. V dropped 6 bases and J dropped 5; count of bases not matched to a gene: 3. The CDR3 sequence is 14 residues long.

This clonotype was detected ten times or more. The V gene is TRBV5-1, the J gene TRBJ1-1; 9 bases fit TRBD1. Germline CDR1 reads SGHRS; CDR2 reads YFSETQ. Trimming took 4 bases from V and 5 from J; bases not matched to a gene: 15. CDR3 length equals 17 residues. CDR3 sequence (DNA): TGCGCCAGCAGCCGGACAGGGGAAGGCGTAAGTGGGACTGAAGCTTTCTTT. Amino acid sequence: CASSRTGEGVSGTEAFF.

A few counts support this clonotype. The J gene is TRBJ2-2, the V gene TRBV7-2; D call uncertain. Trimming shortened V by 5 bases and J by 4 bases, and 17 bases separated the two germline ends. Germline assignment: CDR1 SGHTA and CDR2 FQGNSA. The CDR3 spans 16 residues. This CDR3 is CASSATPGQRTGELFF. CDR3 coding DNA: TGTGCCAGCAGCGCGACCCCTGGGCAGCGCACCGGGGAGCTGTTTTTT.

This clonotype was seen many times. The missing conserved phenylalanine or tryptophan at the end of this CDR3 makes a read error likely. Because the CDR3's place on the DNA is in doubt, the DNA is left out and the CDR3 is given as listed by TCRdb. The chain employs TRBV9 and TRBJ2-3; the D call TRBD1 from the table was never checked on the DNA. The CDR3 has 10 amino acids, counting both end residues. CDR1 and CDR2 (germline): SGDLS, YYNGEE. CDR3 protein: CASSVEGQFV.

This clonotype was recorded many times. The chain recombines TRBV5-1 with TRBJ2-4; D possibly corresponds to TRBD1 (5 bases). Germline loops: CDR1 SGHRS, CDR2 YFSETQ. The CDR3 has 17 residues. V was clipped by 4 bases and J by 9 bases, with 26 bases between them. Here the CDR3 DNA reads TGCGCCAGCAGCCGAACCCCAGGGCAGGATAGCTTCGGCATTCAGTACTTC. It yields the protein CASSRTPGQDSFGIQYF.

This clonotype appeared many times. The chain links TRBV6-6 to TRBJ2-3, with TRBD2 as a possible D gene (6 bases). Looked up from germline, CDR1 is MNHNY and CDR2 is SVGAGI (reference sequence). This CDR3 region has 13 residues. The V end was cut by 8 bases, the J end by 4 bases, with 13 bases between. CDR3 amino acids: CASFHGGADTQYF. The CDR3 DNA follows: TGTGCCAGCTTCCACGGGGGAGCAGATACGCAGTATTTT.

The rearrangement links TRBV3-1 to TRBJ2-1, with 9 bases lining up with TRBD2. Germline assignment: CDR1 LGHDT and CDR2 YNNKEL (reference sequence). The CDR3 extends over 17 amino acids. V was clipped by 4 bases and J by 9 bases; unmatched bases: 16. The chain's CDR3 is CASSPIGWRGGRGEQFF. CDR3 nucleotide sequence: TGTGCCAGCAGCCCGATTGGGTGGCGGGGGGGCCGTGGTGAGCAGTTCTTC.

V usage is TRBV10-3 and J usage is TRBJ2-7, with D possibly being TRBD2 (6 bases). The CDR3 has 12 residues. Germline V gene lookup returns CDR1 ENHRY and CDR2 SYGVKD. Trimming removed 6 bases from V and 3 bases from J, with 9 bases in between. CDR3 nucleotide sequence: TGTGCCATCAGCGAGACTAGCTACGAGCAGTACTTC. This translates into CAISETSYEQYF.

This clonotype came up many times. A junction boundary mismatches the germline segment, possibly from a read error. This chain uses TRBV29-1 with TRBJ2-3, with D possibly being TRBD2 (6 bases). Per the germline V gene, CDR1 is SQVTM and CDR2 is ANQGSEA. The CDR3 has 14 amino acids. The CDR3 region is CSLEWGDGGDTQYF. The CDR3 region has the DNA TGCAGCCTTGAATGGGGGGATGGGGGAGATACGCAGTATTTT.

This clonotype was seen at least ten times. The rearrangement joins TRBV18 to TRBJ1-2; no definite D call. The CDR3 is made up of 15 amino acids. Germline loops: CDR1 KGHSH, CDR2 LQKENI. V shed 3 bases and J shed 4 bases, with 15 bases lying between them. The CDR3 sequence is CASSPVDSGPYGYTF. CDR3 sequence (DNA): TGTGCCAGCTCACCGGTAGATAGTGGGCCCTATGGCTACACCTTC.

This clonotype was seen a handful of times. The V gene is TRBV7-9, the J gene TRBJ2-5, with unresolved D. Deletions cut 5 bases from V and 3 bases from J, with 7 bases between. This CDR3 is 12 amino acids long. The germline V gene has CDR1 SEHNR and CDR2 FQNEAQ (reference sequence). CDR3 loop: CASSILKETQYF. CDR3 coding DNA: TGTGCCAGCAGCATACTGAAAGAGACCCAGTACTTC.

This clonotype was observed at least ten times. The genes are TRBV7-2 and TRBJ2-3; D remains ambiguous. V was shortened by 5 bases and J by 1 base, with 10 bases between the two germline ends. This CDR3 has 14 residues. Germline CDR1 is SGHTA and CDR2 is FQGNSA. This CDR3 reads CASSPPPRTDTQYF. In DNA, the CDR3 is TGTGCCAGCAGCCCACCACCTCGCACAGATACGCAGTATTTT.

This clonotype was counted a few times. The chain employs TRBV9 and TRBJ2-6, with a weak D call TRBD1 (6 bases). The CDR3 covers 21 residues. V gave up 1 base and J gave up 1 base, with 24 bases separating them. The germline CDR1 and CDR2 sequences are SGDLS and YYNGEE. The CDR3 is CASSVQLLRDTSFSGANVLTF. The DNA of the CDR3 is TGTGCCAGCAGCGTACAGCTACTCCGGGACACCAGTTTTTCTGGGGCCAACGTCCTGACTTTC.

This clonotype was counted at least ten times. The rearrangement uses TRBV3-1 and TRBJ1-2, with D perhaps TRBD1 (5 bases). The CDR3 spans 12 residues. Germline loops: CDR1 LGHDT, CDR2 YNNKEL (reference sequence). With 2 bases removed from V and 13 bases from J, the gap between germline ends came to 14 bases. CDR3 in DNA: TGTGCCAGCAGCCAAACCGGGACGCCCGGCACCTTC. Protein product: CASSQTGTPGTF.

This clonotype was seen a few times. This rearrangement joins TRBV7-6 to TRBJ1-2; 7 nucleotides match TRBD1. Losses at the gene ends were 5 bases for V and 4 bases for J; bases not matched to a gene: 13. Germline V lookup: CDR1 SGHVS, CDR2 FNYEAQ. The CDR3 sequence is 16 residues long. CDR3 coding DNA: TGTGCCAGCAGCCCCGGACGAGGCGGGACAGCCTATGGCTACACCTTC. Translating gives CASSPGRGGTAYGYTF.

The table lists this clonotype with many counts. The V and J genes are TRBV5-6 and TRBJ2-4, with D possibly TRBD1 on 6 matching bases. The CDR3 consists of 12 residues. V lost 5 bases and J 7 bases, leaving 10 bases between the germline ends. Per the germline V gene, CDR1 is SGHDT and CDR2 is YYEEEE. The CDR3 region has the DNA TGTGCCAGCAGTTCAGGGGTCAACATTCAGTACTTC. It translates to CASSSGVNIQYF.

The genes are TRBV30 and TRBJ1-1; D call uncertain. Trimming took off 3 bases at V and 1 base at J, with 9 bases between the two ends. The CDR3 runs 13 residues. Germline CDR1 reads GTSNPN; CDR2 reads SVGIG (reference sequence). The CDR3 coding sequence is TGTGCCTGGAGCGACCAGCCGAACACTGAAGCTTTCTTT. Translated, it gives CAWSDQPNTEAFF.

This clonotype was counted at least ten times. DNA for the CDR3: TGTGCCAGCTCACCCCCTCGGGTCAGAAGGGATAATTCACCCCTCCACTTT. Amino acids: CASSPPRVRRDNSPLHF. V and J are TRBV18 and TRBJ1-6; D gene uncertain. Trimming shortened V by 3 bases and J by 5 bases, and 17 bases separated the two germline ends. The CDR3 is 17 amino acids. From germline, CDR1 is KGHSH and CDR2 LQKENI.

Only a few counts were recorded for this clonotype. The chain carries TRBV6-5 and TRBJ1-5, with a tentative D call TRBD1 (5 bases). Germline CDR1 MNHEY, CDR2 SVGAGI. The V end lost 6 bases, the J end lost 0 bases, and 18 bases lay between the germline ends. This CDR3 comprises 17 residues. The CDR3 loop reads CASRPRGGTISNQPQHF. For the CDR3, the DNA is TGTGCCAGCAGACCCCGCGGGGGGACTATTAGCAATCAGCCCCAGCATTTT.

This clonotype has more than one count but fewer than ten. This rearrangement joins TRBV20-1 to TRBJ1-2; possible D gene TRBD1, 5 bases. CDR3 length equals 13 residues. Germline values: CDR1 DFQATT, CDR2 SNEGSKA (reference sequence). V was pared by 6 bases and J by 0 bases, with 11 bases between. CDR3 DNA sequence: TGCAGTGCCCCTGCAGGGACTAACTATGGCTACACCTTC. It codes for CSAPAGTNYGYTF.

V and J are TRBV6-5 and TRBJ2-5, with TRBD1 identical over 7 bases. CDR1 and CDR2 from the germline V gene are MNHEY and SVGAGI. The J segment lost 0 bases and the V segment lost 2 bases, leaving 6 bases of the junction unmatched. The CDR3 totals 16 residues. CDR3 loop: CASSYEDRVYQETQYF. In nucleotides, the CDR3 is TGTGCCAGCAGTTACGAAGACAGGGTGTACCAAGAGACCCAGTACTTC.

This clonotype has a count of ten or more. The genes are TRBV12-3 or TRBV12-4 and TRBJ2-1; D may be TRBD2 (6 bases). V was pared by 7 bases and J by 8 bases, with 15 bases between. The length of the CDR3 is 13 residues. The DNA for the CDR3 is TGTGCCAGCACCACCCTAGCGCCCCATGAGCAGTTCTTC. Translation: CASTTLAPHEQFF.

The chain employs TRBV20-1 and TRBJ2-3; 8 positions agree with TRBD1. CDR1 and CDR2 from the germline V gene are DFQATT and SNEGSKA (reference sequence). The length of the CDR3 is 16 residues. V lost 6 bases, J lost 0 bases, and 11 bases stayed unmatched. As DNA, the CDR3 is TGCAGTGCCCAGGGGGCGGACGACCCTAGCACAGATACGCAGTATTTT. Translation gives CSAQGADDPSTDTQYF.

V gene TRBV6-5 combines with J gene TRBJ1-6, with D unclear. V lost 6 bases to trimming and J lost 14 bases, with 20 bases between them. This CDR3 is 14 amino acids long. CDR1 and CDR2 from the germline V gene are MNHEY and SVGAGI. The CDR3 is CASSPEAVGGTLHF. In DNA, the CDR3 is TGTGCCAGCAGCCCCGAGGCAGTGGGTGGGACCCTCCACTTT.

CDR3 sequence: CASRRDRQGFAFF. As DNA, the CDR3 is TGTGCCAGCCGACGGGACAGGCAAGGATTCGCTTTCTTT. V is TRBV5-4 and J is TRBJ1-1; 8 bases fit TRBD1. CDR3 length equals 13 residues. Germline V gives CDR1 SGHNT, CDR2 YYREEE (reference sequence). The V gene end was trimmed by 7 bases and the J gene end by 11 bases; junction bases not matched to a gene: 13.